Sequencing of this T cell receptor beta chain was carried out in a study of TIL therapy for anti-PD-1-resistant metastatic lung cancer. Study context: Progressing patients received lymphodepletion, expanded TIL infusion and IL-2. Patients had a median age of around 56 years (range roughly 35-85).

Sequencing used immunoSEQ v3. TCRdb keeps only in-frame clones here, not all; method: immunoSEQ multiplex PCR. The sample contains about 36,000 clones, 73% of which appear only once. On this clone itself: Its matching antigen is unknown.

Time point described: pre-treatment sample, taken before nivolumab and TIL therapy. Adults with stage 4 NSCLC were enrolled in a phase I trial. General observations from the study: After infusion, TIL clonotypes partly replaced peripheral T cells and declined over months.

Sequences were derived from blood, sampled at baseline. The receptor comes from a person aged 25 to 79 with non-small cell lung cancer.

The CDR3 sequence: CAIRTSGRALISEQYF. CDR3 nucleotide sequence: TGTGCCATCCGCACTAGCGGGAGGGCCCTTATTTCCGAGCAGTACTTC. The V and J genes are TRBV10-3 and TRBJ2-7; 13 bases map to TRBD2. Germline V gives CDR1 ENHRY, CDR2 SYGVKD. CDR3 length: 16 residues. V shed 8 bases and J 6 bases; nucleotides not matched to a gene: 13.